This T cell receptor beta chain was captured in a study of blood T cell repertoires in COVID-19. Profiled with immunoSEQ multiplex PCR; TCRdb holds only in-frame clones, not every one. The table records 200,000 to 300,000 clones, 88% of them present only once. The CDR3 sequence is 17 residues long. The V gene lost 0 bases and the J gene lost 0 bases, with 13 bases spanning the gap. From germline, CDR1 is SGHRS and CDR2 YFSETQ. This TCR came from a woman in her thirties with COVID-19, enrolled during active disease. V usage is TRBV5-1 and J usage is TRBJ1-3; D is possibly TRBD1 (6 bases). The specimen sequenced was peripheral blood. CDR3 sequence (DNA): TGCGCCAGCAGCTTGGTCCCAGGGGACAACTCTGGAAACACCATATATTTT. Protein: CASSLVPGDNSGNTIYF.